A selection of T cell receptor beta chains follows, all from one sample in a study of T cell responses to AZD1222 COVID-19 vaccine. Some clones are missing from TCRdb's copy, which holds only in-frame ones; the method was immunoSEQ multiplex PCR. This repertoire shows 110,000 to 150,000 clones, about 90% found once; its top ten account for less than 3.5%. The sample in question was peripheral blood, obtained 28 days after the second AZD1222 dose. The receptors stem from an adult who received the AZD1222 COVID-19 vaccine. Both conserved end residues are part of each CDR3. A D gene is named only where the DNA matches it firmly. Size is stated for part of the rows, as once, few or many counts, or as a class when the clone is expanded.

cdr3_length	d_call	clone_size	v_call	j_call	cdr3_nt	cdr3_aa
14	-	-	TRBV6-5	TRBJ1-5	TGTGCCAGCAGTTACTCGGTTAGCAATCAGCCCCAGCATTTT	CASSYSVSNQPQHF
15	TRBD2	-	TRBV7-2	TRBJ2-2	TGTGCCAGCAGCTTTACTAGCGGGAGGACCGGGGAGCTGTTTTTT	CASSFTSGRTGELFF
15	TRBD1	-	TRBV9	TRBJ1-4	TGTGCCAGCAGCCCCCGACAGGGGCGAGGTGAAAAACTGTTTTTT	CASSPRQGRGEKLFF
14	-	-	TRBV19	TRBJ2-1	TGTGCCAGTAAGGGAGTCGGGAGCCCCAATGAGCAGTTCTTC	CASKGVGSPNEQFF
15	-	-	TRBV19	TRBJ2-6	TGTGCCAGTAGTATAGGCCGTAGGGAGGCCAACGTCCTGACTTTC	CASSIGRREANVLTF
13	TRBD1	-	TRBV18	TRBJ2-7	TGTGCCAGCTCAGGGACAGGAAGGTACGAGCAGTACTTC	CASSGTGRYEQYF
15	-	-	TRBV6-4	TRBJ2-1	TGTGCCAGCAGTGACCGGACTGCGAACCACAATGAGCAGTTCTTC	CASSDRTANHNEQFF
14	TRBD2	-	TRBV7-2	TRBJ2-7	TGTGCCAGCAGCAGGACTAGCGGGAGGGGGGAGCAGTACTTC	CASSRTSGRGEQYF
15	TRBD1	-	TRBV7-2	TRBJ1-6	TGTGCCAGCAGCGAGGGGCGACAGGGGGCATCACCCCTCCACTTT	CASSEGRQGASPLHF
13	TRBD2	-	TRBV28	TRBJ2-1	TGTGCCAGCAGCTCCGGGACTAGCAGTGAGCAGTTCTTC	CASSSGTSSEQFF
16	-	-	TRBV28	TRBJ2-4	TGTGCCAGCAGACCCCGGGACACTCTAGCCAAAAACATTCAGTACTTC	CASRPRDTLAKNIQYF
14	-	few	TRBV19	TRBJ1-2	TGTGCCAGTAGTAAAGCGGCAGGGGCCTATGGCTACACCTTC	CASSKAAGAYGYTF
16	-	-	TRBV30	TRBJ1-1	TGTGCCTGGGGCGTTAAAAGGGTGAGAGCTAGTACTGAAGCTTTCTTT	CAWGVKRVRASTEAFF
14	-	-	TRBV28	TRBJ2-7	TGTGCCAGCAGTTTACCCCTAGGGGCCCACGAGCAGTACTTC	CASSLPLGAHEQYF
16	TRBD2	once	TRBV7-9	TRBJ2-5	TGTGCCAGCAGCTTGGGGATAGCGGGAGTTGAGGAGACCCAGTACTTC	CASSLGIAGVEETQYF
13	-	medium-sized	TRBV20-1	TRBJ2-2	TGCAGTGCTAGTTTGCGGGCTGCCGGGGAGCTGTTTTTT	CSASLRAAGELFF
14	TRBD2	-	TRBV27	TRBJ2-7	TGTGCCAGCAGTTTTGGGGGGGATCACTACGAGCAGTACTTC	CASSFGGDHYEQYF
10	-	few	TRBV7-2	TRBJ2-7	TGTGCCAGCAGCGCTTACGAGCAGTACTTC	CASSAYEQYF
16	TRBD1	-	TRBV9	TRBJ2-1	TGTGCCAGCAGCGTAGTCGGGACAGGGGAAGGCAATGAGCAGTTCTTC	CASSVVGTGEGNEQFF
14	-	-	TRBV6-1	TRBJ2-7	TGTGCCAGCAGTGAAGCGGGGAGTGGAGGCGAGCAGTACTTC	CASSEAGSGGEQYF
15	TRBD1	-	TRBV5-1	TRBJ1-2	TGCGCCAGCAGCTCGCAGGGGGCTGGGAGCTATGGCTACACCTTC	CASSSQGAGSYGYTF
15	-	once	TRBV4-2	TRBJ1-5	TGTGCCAGCAGCCCAGGGAACGGACAGTATCAGCCCCAGCATTTT	CASSPGNGQYQPQHF
13	-	-	TRBV28	TRBJ1-6	TGTGCCAGCAGTCCCCCCACCGGTTCACCCCTCCACTTT	CASSPPTGSPLHF
15	-	-	TRBV6-9	TRBJ2-7	TGTGCCAGCAGTTTACTAGCCCCTACGGTCTACGAGCAGTACTTC	CASSLLAPTVYEQYF
14	TRBD1	-	TRBV5-5	TRBJ2-7	TGTGCCAGCAGCTTTGGGACAGGGGTCTACGAGCAGTACTTC	CASSFGTGVYEQYF
13	-	-	TRBV25-1	TRBJ1-2	TGTGCCAGCAGCAAGAAATTACTGAGTGGCTACACCTTC	CASSKKLLSGYTF
16	-	-	TRBV28	TRBJ1-5	TGTGCCAGCAGTTTAGGGCGCACTAGAATGGATCAGCCCCAGCATTTT	CASSLGRTRMDQPQHF
14	-	-	TRBV9	TRBJ1-6	TGTGCCAGCAGCCAGCAATCCACGGGATCACCCCTCCACTTT	CASSQQSTGSPLHF
19	-	-	TRBV4-3	TRBJ1-5	TGCGCCAGCAGCCCAGAGGATAGCAGGTTCCATTTTAGCAATCAGCCCCAGCATTTT	CASSPEDSRFHFSNQPQHF